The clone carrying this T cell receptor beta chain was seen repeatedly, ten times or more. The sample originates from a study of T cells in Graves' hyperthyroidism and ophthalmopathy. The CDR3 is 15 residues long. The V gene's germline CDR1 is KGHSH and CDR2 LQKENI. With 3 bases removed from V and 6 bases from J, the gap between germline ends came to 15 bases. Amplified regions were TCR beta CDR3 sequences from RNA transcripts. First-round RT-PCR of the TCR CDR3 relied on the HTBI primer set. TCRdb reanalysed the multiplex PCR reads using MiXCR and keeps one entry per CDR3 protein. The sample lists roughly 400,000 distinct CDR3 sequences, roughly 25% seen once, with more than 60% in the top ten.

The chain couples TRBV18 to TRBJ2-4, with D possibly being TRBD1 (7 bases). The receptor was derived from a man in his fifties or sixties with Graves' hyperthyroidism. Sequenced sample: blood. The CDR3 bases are TGTGCCAGCTCACCCCCAGGGGGAGCGGGAAACATTCAGTACTTC. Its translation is CASSPPGGAGNIQYF. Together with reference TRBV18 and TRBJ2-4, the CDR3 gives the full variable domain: NAGVMQNPRHLVRRRGQEARLRCSPMKGHSHVYWYRQLPEEGLKFMVYLQKENIIDESGMPKERFSAEFPKEGPSILRIQQVVRGDSAAYFCASSPPGGAGNIQYFGAGTRLSVL.